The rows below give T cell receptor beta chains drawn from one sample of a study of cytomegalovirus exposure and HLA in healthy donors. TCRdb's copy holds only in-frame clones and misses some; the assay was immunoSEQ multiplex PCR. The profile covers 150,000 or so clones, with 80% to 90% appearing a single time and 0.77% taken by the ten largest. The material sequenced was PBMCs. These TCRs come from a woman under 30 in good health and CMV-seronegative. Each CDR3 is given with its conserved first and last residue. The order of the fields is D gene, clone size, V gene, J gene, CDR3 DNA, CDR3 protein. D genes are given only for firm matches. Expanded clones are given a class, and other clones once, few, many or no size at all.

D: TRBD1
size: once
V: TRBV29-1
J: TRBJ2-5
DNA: TGCAGCGTTTACACACCGGGACAGGGGAAAGAGACCCAGTACTTC
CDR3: CSVYTPGQGKETQYF

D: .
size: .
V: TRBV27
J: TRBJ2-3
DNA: TGTGCCAGCAGTTTTCGGGGGATGACAGATACGCAGTATTTT
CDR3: CASSFRGMTDTQYF

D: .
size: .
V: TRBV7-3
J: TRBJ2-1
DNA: TGTGCCAGCAGCTTAAACTATGGCGGGTACAATGAGCAGTTCTTC
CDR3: CASSLNYGGYNEQFF

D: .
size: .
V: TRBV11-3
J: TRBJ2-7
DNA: TGTGCCAGCAGCACCCCAGGTCGAGGGTTGGTCCACGAGCAGTACTTC
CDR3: CASSTPGRGLVHEQYF

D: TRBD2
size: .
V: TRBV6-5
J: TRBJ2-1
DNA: TGTGCCAGCTCTCGGCTAGCGGGAGATCGGAATGAGCAGTTCTTC
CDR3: CASSRLAGDRNEQFF

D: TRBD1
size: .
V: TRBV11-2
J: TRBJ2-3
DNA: TGTGCCAGCAGCTTAGGGGACAGGATAACAGATACGCAGTATTTT
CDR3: CASSLGDRITDTQYF

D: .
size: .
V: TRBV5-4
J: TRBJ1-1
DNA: TGTGCCAGCAGCCCATCCCGCGGGGGGGCGAACACTGAAGCTTTCTTT
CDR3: CASSPSRGGANTEAFF

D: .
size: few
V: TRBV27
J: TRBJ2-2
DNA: TGTGCCAGCAGTCCGTTAATCCCCGGGGAGCTGTTTTTT
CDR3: CASSPLIPGELFF

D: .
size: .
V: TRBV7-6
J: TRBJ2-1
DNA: TGTGCCAGCAGCTTCAGCGGTTATTTATACGATGAGCAGTTCTTC
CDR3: CASSFSGYLYDEQFF

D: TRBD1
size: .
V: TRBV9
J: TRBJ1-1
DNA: TGTGCCAGCAGGCGGGACAGGGAAACCACTGAAGCTTTCTTT
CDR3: CASRRDRETTEAFF

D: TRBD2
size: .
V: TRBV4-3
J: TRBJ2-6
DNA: TGCGCCAGCAGCCAAGGACTAGCGGTCTCTGGGGCCAACGTCCTGACTTTC
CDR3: CASSQGLAVSGANVLTF

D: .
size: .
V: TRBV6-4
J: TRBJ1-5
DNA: TGTGCCAGCAGCAGGGATAATCAGCCCCAGCATTTT
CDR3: CASSRDNQPQHF

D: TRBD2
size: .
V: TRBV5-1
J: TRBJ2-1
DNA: TGCGCCAGCAGGGAGTGCGGGGGTAAGCAGTTCTTC
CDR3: CASRECGGKQFF

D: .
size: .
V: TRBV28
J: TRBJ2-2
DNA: TGTGCCAGCAGTTTAAGGACTACTAGGACCGGGGAGCTGTTTTTT
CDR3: CASSLRTTRTGELFF

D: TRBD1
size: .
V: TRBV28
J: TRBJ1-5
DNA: TGTGCCAGCCAAGGGGAGGGGACAGGGGGCAATCAGCCCCAGCATTTT
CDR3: CASQGEGTGGNQPQHF

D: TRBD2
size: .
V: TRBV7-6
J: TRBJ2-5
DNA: TGTGCCAGCAGCTTAGACACGGGAGGGCTTGAGACCCAGTACTTC
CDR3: CASSLDTGGLETQYF

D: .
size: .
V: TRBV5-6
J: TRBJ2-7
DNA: TGTGCCAGCAGCTTGGTACAGAAAGAATACGAGCAGTACTTC
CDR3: CASSLVQKEYEQYF

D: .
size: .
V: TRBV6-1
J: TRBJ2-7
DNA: TGTGCCAGCAGTGAAAGGGCGCAGGGCTACGAGCAGTACTTC
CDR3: CASSERAQGYEQYF

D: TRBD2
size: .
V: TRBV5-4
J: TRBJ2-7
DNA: TGTGCCAGCAGCCAAGACCCGGGAGGGCAAAACGAGCAGTACTTC
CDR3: CASSQDPGGQNEQYF

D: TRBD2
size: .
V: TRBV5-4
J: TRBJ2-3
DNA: TGTGCCAGCAGCTTGGCCTGGACTAGCGGGCTGCAGGATACGCAGTATTTT
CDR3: CASSLAWTSGLQDTQYF

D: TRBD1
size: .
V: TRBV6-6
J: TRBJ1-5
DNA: TGTGCCAGCCGGGACAGGGGCAATCAGCCCCAGCATTTT
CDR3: CASRDRGNQPQHF

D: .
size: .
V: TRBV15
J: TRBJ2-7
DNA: TGTGCCACCAGCAGAGCGGGAGAGGCCTACGAGCAGTACTTC
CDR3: CATSRAGEAYEQYF

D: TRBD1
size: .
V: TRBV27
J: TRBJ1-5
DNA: TGTGCCAGCAAAACCGGGACAGGTAATCAGCCCCAGCATTTT
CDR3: CASKTGTGNQPQHF

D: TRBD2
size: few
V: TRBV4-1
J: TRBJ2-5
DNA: TGCGCCAGCAGCCAAGTACTTCTAGCGGGAAAGCGGGCCACCCAAGAGACCCAGTACTTC
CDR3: CASSQVLLAGKRATQETQYF

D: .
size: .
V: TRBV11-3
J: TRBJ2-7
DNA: TGTGCCAGCAGCTTCGGTAACTACGAGCAGTACTTC
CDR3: CASSFGNYEQYF

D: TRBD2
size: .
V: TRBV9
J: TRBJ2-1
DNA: TGTGCCAGCAGCGGGGGACTAGCGGGACGGAGCTCCTACAATGAGCAGTTCTTC
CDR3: CASSGGLAGRSSYNEQFF

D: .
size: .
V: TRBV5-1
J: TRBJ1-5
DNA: TGCGCCAGCAGCTTTGACACAGGCAATCAGCCCCAGCATTTT
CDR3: CASSFDTGNQPQHF

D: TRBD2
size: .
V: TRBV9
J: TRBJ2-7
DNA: TGTGCCAGCAGCATTGGACTAGACTACGAGCAGTACTTC
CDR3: CASSIGLDYEQYF

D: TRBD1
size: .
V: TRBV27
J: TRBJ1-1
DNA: TGTGCCAGCAGTGGGCAGGGGGTCACTGAAGCTTTCTTT
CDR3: CASSGQGVTEAFF

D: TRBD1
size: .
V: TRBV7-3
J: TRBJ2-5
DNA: TGTGCCAGCAGCTCATCAGGGGGACCAGAGACCCAGTACTTC
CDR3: CASSSSGGPETQYF

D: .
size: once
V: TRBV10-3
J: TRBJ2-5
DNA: TGTGCCATCAGTGAGTCGCCCTTGGGGAGCGCGGAGACCCAGTACTTC
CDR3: CAISESPLGSAETQYF

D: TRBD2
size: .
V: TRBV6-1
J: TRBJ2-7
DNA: TGTGCCAGCAGTGAACTAGCGGGAGCGGGCGAGCAGTACTTC
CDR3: CASSELAGAGEQYF

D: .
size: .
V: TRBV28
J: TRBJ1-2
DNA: TGTGCCAGCAGTAAACAGGGTAACTATGGCTACACCTTC
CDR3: CASSKQGNYGYTF

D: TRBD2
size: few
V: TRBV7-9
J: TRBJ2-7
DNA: TGTGCCAGCAGCTTGCGGACTAGCGGGAGCCTAAGCTCCTACGAGCAGTACTTC
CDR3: CASSLRTSGSLSSYEQYF

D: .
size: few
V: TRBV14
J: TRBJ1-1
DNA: TGTGCCAGCAGCCTGACAGAGAACACTGAAGCTTTCTTT
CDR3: CASSLTENTEAFF

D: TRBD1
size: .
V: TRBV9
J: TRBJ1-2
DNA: TGTGCCAGCAGCGCGCAAGGACAGGGATATGGCTACACCTTC
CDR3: CASSAQGQGYGYTF

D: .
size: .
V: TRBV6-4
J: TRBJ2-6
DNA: TGTGCCAGCAGTCAGGGGGGGGCCAACGTCCTGACTTTC
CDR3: CASSQGGANVLTF

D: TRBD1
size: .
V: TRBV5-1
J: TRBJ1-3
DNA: TGCGCCAGCAGCCAAGGGACAGGGGTAGGAAACACCATATATTTT
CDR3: CASSQGTGVGNTIYF

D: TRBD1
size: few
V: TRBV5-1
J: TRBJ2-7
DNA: TGCGCCAGCAGCCACGGACAGGGACGTGGAAACGAGCAGTACTTC
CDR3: CASSHGQGRGNEQYF

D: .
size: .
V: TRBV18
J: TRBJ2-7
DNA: TGTGCCAGCTCACCACACAGGGACTACGAGCAGTACTTC
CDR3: CASSPHRDYEQYF